This TCR beta chain was found in a study of T cell responses to AZD1222 COVID-19 vaccine. Whole-study context: Second-dose intervals of approximately 4 or approximately 12 weeks were pooled.

Some clones are missing from TCRdb's copy, which holds only in-frame ones; the method was immunoSEQ multiplex PCR. The sample has roughly 100,000 clones, approximately 88% seen once; the top ten hold 20% to 25%. The CDR3 totals 12 residues. The V segment lost 4 bases and the J segment 11 bases; nucleotides outside the gene matches: 4. Germline CDR1 reads MNHEY; CDR2 reads SMNVEV (reference sequence). The sequence came from an adult in good health. The sequencing used peripheral blood, collected on day 0 of AZD1222 vaccination. The chain uses TRBV27 and TRBJ1-1; 10 positions agree with TRBD1. This chain's CDR3 is CASSSGTGVAFF. In DNA form, the CDR3 reads TGTGCCAGCAGTTCCGGGACAGGGGTGGCTTTCTTT.